Listed below are T cell receptor beta chains from one sample, sequenced in a study of blood T cell repertoires in COVID-19. Sequencing was performed with immunoSEQ multiplex PCR; in TCRdb, only in-frame clones are kept and a portion is missing. The data show roughly 260,000 clones, 86% seen once. Sequencing was performed on peripheral blood. Receptors originate from a man between 35 and 55 years old who had recovered from COVID-19. CDR3s include the opening cysteine and the closing phenylalanine or tryptophan. A D gene is named only where the DNA matches it firmly. Size is omitted from some rows. Given values are once, few, many or a class for expanded clones.

abundance	v_gene	d_gene	j_gene	CDR3nt	CDR3aa
-	TRBV2	-	TRBJ1-1	TGTGCCAGCAGACAAGGACAGATCACTGAAGCTTTCTTT	CASRQGQITEAFF
-	TRBV10-3	-	TRBJ2-7	TGTGCCATCAGTGAAGGGGTGGGAACCTCCTACGAGCAGTACTTC	CAISEGVGTSYEQYF
-	TRBV19	TRBD2	TRBJ2-2	TGTGCCAGTAAGGGACTAGCGGGAGGAATCGGGGAGCTGTTTTTT	CASKGLAGGIGELFF
-	TRBV4-3	TRBD1	TRBJ1-2	TGCGCCAGCAGCCAGGGCGGGCAGGGGGCTTTCTATGGCTACACCTTC	CASSQGGQGAFYGYTF
-	TRBV7-2	TRBD1	TRBJ1-2	TGTGCCAGCAGCTCTGACAGGGGCCGCATGGATGGCTACACCTTC	CASSSDRGRMDGYTF
few	TRBV5-1	TRBD2	TRBJ2-2	TGCGCCAGCAGCTTGTCGCCTACTAGCGGGGGGGAGCTGTTTTTT	CASSLSPTSGGELFF
-	TRBV6-5	-	TRBJ1-5	TGTGCCAGCAGAGGGGTAGGGGCCCATCAGCCCCAGCATTTT	CASRGVGAHQPQHF
-	TRBV7-8	TRBD2	TRBJ2-7	TGTGCCAGCAGCCCCCGTGGCCTAGCGGGAGGGCCCAGCTCCTACGAGCAGTACTTC	CASSPRGLAGGPSSYEQYF
-	TRBV10-2	TRBD1	TRBJ2-6	TGCGCCAGCAGGGACAGGGATCCCCCTGGGGCCAACGTCCTGACTTTC	CASRDRDPPGANVLTF
-	TRBV5-1	TRBD2	TRBJ2-3	TGCGCCAGCAGCTTGGGACTAGCGGGGAACACAGATACGCAGTATTTT	CASSLGLAGNTDTQYF
-	TRBV6-2/TRBV6-3	TRBD1	TRBJ1-5	TGTGCCAGCAGTTACTCTGCATGGATGGGACAGGACAATCAGCCCCAGCATTTT	CASSYSAWMGQDNQPQHF
-	TRBV5-1	TRBD1	TRBJ2-7	TGCGCCAGCAGCATGGCCGGGACAGGGAGTTACGAGCAGTACTTC	CASSMAGTGSYEQYF
-	TRBV5-1	-	TRBJ2-3	TGCGCCAGCAGCCCGGGACCTAGCGATGGCACAGATACGCAGTATTTT	CASSPGPSDGTDTQYF
once	TRBV27	-	TRBJ1-5	TGTGCCAGCAGTTTAGGGAGGGGTTACAATCAGCCCCAGCATTTT	CASSLGRGYNQPQHF
-	TRBV3-1/TRBV3-2	-	TRBJ2-3	TGTGCCAGCAGCGTGGGTCGGGCAGATACGCAGTATTTT	CASSVGRADTQYF
-	TRBV7-9	TRBD1	TRBJ1-4	TGTGCCAGCAGCTTCGGGACAGGTGTTGAAAAACTGTTTTTT	CASSFGTGVEKLFF
-	TRBV20-1	TRBD1	TRBJ2-4	TGCAGTGCTAGTTCTACGAGACTCCGGGACAGGCAACGAGGTGGAAACATTCAGTACTTC	CSASSTRLRDRQRGGNIQYF
-	TRBV27	-	TRBJ1-5	TGTGCCAGCCGACAGGATTGGAGCAATCAGCCCCAGCATTTT	CASRQDWSNQPQHF
-	TRBV5-4	TRBD1	TRBJ2-5	TGTGCCAGCAGCTCTTCTGACAGGGGGCAGGAGACCCAGTACTTC	CASSSSDRGQETQYF
few	TRBV5-4	-	TRBJ2-3	TGTGCCAGCAGCCGCGGGACTCACCTCGAGGATACGCAGTATTTT	CASSRGTHLEDTQYF
-	TRBV5-6	-	TRBJ1-3	TGTGCCAGCAGCTCACGTGGGGCCCTTCGCTCTGGAAACACCATATATTTT	CASSSRGALRSGNTIYF
-	TRBV15	TRBD2	TRBJ2-1	TGTGCCACCAGCTCCCCTGCGGGGGGGCAGGATGAGCAGTTCTTC	CATSSPAGGQDEQFF
-	TRBV10-3	TRBD2	TRBJ2-1	TGTGCCAGCGAAGGGACTAGCGGGAGAAACGAGCAGTTCTTC	CASEGTSGRNEQFF
-	TRBV9	TRBD2	TRBJ2-3	TGTGCCAGCAGCCCCCAAGGACTAGCGGGAGGGCAATCACGAGATACGCAGTATTTT	CASSPQGLAGGQSRDTQYF
-	TRBV6-5	-	TRBJ1-1	TGTGCCAGTCAGAGGTTTGGACAGTCTGAAGCTTTCTTT	CASQRFGQSEAFF
once	TRBV7-9	TRBD1	TRBJ1-3	TGTGCCAGCAGCTTCACACTGACAGGGGGCGGAAACACCATATATTTT	CASSFTLTGGGNTIYF
-	TRBV30	-	TRBJ2-7	TGTGCCTGGAGCTTTTCCGCGGTAGCCCCCTACGAGCAGTACTTC	CAWSFSAVAPYEQYF
-	TRBV14	-	TRBJ1-1	TGTGCCAGCAGCCAAGATCTGGGGGGTGGCACTGAAGCTTTCTTT	CASSQDLGGGTEAFF
-	TRBV15	TRBD1	TRBJ1-5	TGTGCCACCAGCAGACATAGGGACAGTAATCAGCCCCAGCATTTT	CATSRHRDSNQPQHF
once	TRBV24-1	-	TRBJ2-1	TGTGCCACCAGTGGGAGGGGAGGTGCCGACTACAATGAGCAGTTCTTC	CATSGRGGADYNEQFF
-	TRBV7-9	TRBD2	TRBJ2-1	TGTGCCAGCAGCTTATCAGCGGGAGGAGACAATGAGCAGTTCTTC	CASSLSAGGDNEQFF
-	TRBV2	-	TRBJ1-2	TGTGCCAGCAGAGACCCCGGGACACTTGGCTCTAACTATGGCTACACCTTC	CASRDPGTLGSNYGYTF
-	TRBV6-5	TRBD2	TRBJ2-1	TGTGCCAGCAGTTCGACTAGCGGGAGTTTGCAGTTCTTC	CASSSTSGSLQFF
few	TRBV7-8	-	TRBJ1-5	TGTGCCAGCAGCTTACAGGGATTTAATCAGCCCCAGCATTTT	CASSLQGFNQPQHF
-	TRBV25-1	TRBD2	TRBJ2-5	TGTGCCAGCAGTGGGCCGGGGGGTAGAGAGACCCAGTACTTC	CASSGPGGRETQYF
-	TRBV7-9	-	TRBJ2-7	TGTGCCAGCAGCTTCTACACCGGGGGGCACTACGAGCAGTACTTC	CASSFYTGGHYEQYF
-	TRBV18	TRBD1	TRBJ2-1	TGTGCCAGCTCACCAGACAGGGTAGGTGAGCAGTTCTTC	CASSPDRVGEQFF
-	TRBV5-1	-	TRBJ1-2	TGCGCCAGCAGCTTGGACAGGGTAGACTATGGCTACACCTTC	CASSLDRVDYGYTF
-	TRBV5-1	-	TRBJ2-6	TGCGCCAGCAGCTTGAGGGTCCGGGACACCCTCTCTGGGGCCAACGTCCTGACTTTC	CASSLRVRDTLSGANVLTF
-	TRBV24-1	-	TRBJ2-4	TGTGCCACCAGTGAATTGGGGGCGGACAAAAACATTCAGTACTTC	CATSELGADKNIQYF
-	TRBV5-4	TRBD2	TRBJ2-3	TGTGCCAGCAGCTCCCCGGGACTAGCGGGGGGAAGCACAGATACGCAGTATTTT	CASSSPGLAGGSTDTQYF
-	TRBV7-2	TRBD2	TRBJ2-7	TGTGCCAGCAGTCCCGGGGGGGGGAAGTACGAGCAGTACTTC	CASSPGGGKYEQYF
-	TRBV6-5	TRBD2	TRBJ2-7	TGTGCCAGCACACCTAGCGGGAGACGGGAGGAGCAGTACTTC	CASTPSGRREEQYF
-	TRBV7-8	TRBD1	TRBJ2-5	TGTGCCAGCAGCTCGGACAGGTCCCAAGAGACCCAGTACTTC	CASSSDRSQETQYF
-	TRBV6-2/TRBV6-3	-	TRBJ2-1	TGTGCCAGCAGTTGGGGGGTACGGCGAGAGCAGTTCTTC	CASSWGVRREQFF
few	TRBV7-9	TRBD2	TRBJ2-1	TGTGCCAGCAGCCCGATGGTGGGGGGGAATGAGCAGTTCTTC	CASSPMVGGNEQFF
-	TRBV10-3	TRBD1	TRBJ1-2	TGTGCCATCAGTGGGGGGACAGCGGATGCCTACACCTTC	CAISGGTADAYTF
-	TRBV3-1/TRBV3-2	-	TRBJ1-3	TGTGCCAGCAGCCAGACAACAGTCGGAAACACCATATATTTT	CASSQTTVGNTIYF
-	TRBV9	-	TRBJ2-2	TGTGCCAGCAGCGTAGAAGGACTATTCACCGGGGAGCTGTTTTTT	CASSVEGLFTGELFF
-	TRBV7-9	-	TRBJ2-1	TGTGCCAGCAGCTTAGAGAGCGGAGCCTACAATGAGCAGTTCTTC	CASSLESGAYNEQFF
-	TRBV10-3	-	TRBJ1-6	TGTGCCATCAGTGCGGTCGACTCCAGCTCCTATAATTCACCCCTCCACTTT	CAISAVDSSSYNSPLHF